The 24 T cell receptor beta chains below were found in one sample sequenced in a study of metastatic and nonmetastatic thyroid tumors. TCRdb used MiXCR to call clones anew from the PCR reads. The data hold several thousand clones, with roughly 15% observed a single time. Treatment of any kind had been given to no patient before thyroid surgery. Sequencing was performed on blood. The receptors come from a female donor with papillary thyroid cancer or a benign thyroid nodule (not recorded which). Some clones in this sample may be carry-over from other donors' samples.

Ten or more counts support this clone. This chain connects TRBV20-1 to TRBJ2-1, with a weak D call TRBD1 (6 bases). The germline gives CDR1 DFQATT, CDR2 SNEGSKA (reference sequence). The CDR3 loop spans 13 amino acids. Trimming cost V 6 bases and J 6 bases, with 15 bases left between them. In nucleotides, the CDR3 is TGCAGTGCCTACACAGGGACGGGCAATGAGCAGTTCTTC. It is translated as CSAYTGTGNEQFF.

The rearrangement uses TRBV27 and TRBJ2-1, with 12 nucleotides matching TRBD2. CDR1 MNHEY and CDR2 SMNVEV come from the germline V gene (reference sequence). J was trimmed by 9 bases and V by 7 bases; bases with no gene match: 7. The CDR3 runs 14 residues. The CDR3 coding sequence is TGTGCCAGCACCAGGACTAGCGGGGTGGCTGAGCAGTTCTTC. Its protein product is CASTRTSGVAEQFF.

This clone was seen ten or more times. The chain is built from TRBV20-1 and TRBJ1-1; D remains unclear. The V gene's germline CDR1 is DFQATT and CDR2 SNEGSKA (reference sequence). The CDR3 has 13 residues. Trimming cost V 3 bases and J 3 bases, with 11 bases left between them. CDR3 in amino acids: CSASPIRDTEAFF. CDR3 coding DNA: TGCAGTGCTAGCCCCATCCGGGACACTGAAGCTTTCTTT.

Ten or more counts support this clone. The CDR3, as DNA: TGTGCCAGCAGTATGGCGGAGAACACTGAAGCTTTCTTT. Translated, it gives CASSMAENTEAFF. The chain couples TRBV6-1 to TRBJ1-1; D call uncertain. Germline V gene lookup returns CDR1 MNHNS and CDR2 SASEGT. Trimming stripped 5 bases from V and 1 base from J, with 8 bases between. The CDR3 consists of 13 residues.

By share of the sample, this clone is medium-sized (0.01 to 0.1%). This chain links TRBV11-1 with TRBJ2-7; D not certain. From germline, CDR1 is SGHAT and CDR2 FQDESV (reference sequence). Trimming removed 0 bases at V and 3 bases at J, with 12 bases between. There are 15 residues in the CDR3. The CDR3 region has the DNA TGTGCCAGCAGCTTAGCGCTCTCACAACTCTACGAGCAGTACTTC. Translation: CASSLALSQLYEQYF.

This clone occurred many times. The chain carries TRBV11-1 and TRBJ2-2; TRBD2 agrees at 8 bases. V lost 4 bases, J lost 4 bases, and 8 bases stayed unmatched. CDR1 is SGHAT, CDR2 FQDESV, per germline (reference sequence). The CDR3 spans 16 residues. CDR3 DNA: TGTGCCAGCAGCTCGCCGGGACTAGGGTCCACCGGGGAGCTGTTTTTT. Its protein is CASSSPGLGSTGELFF.

The genes are TRBV19 and TRBJ2-1, with D perhaps being TRBD1 or TRBD2 (5 bases each). Germline V lookup: CDR1 LNHDA, CDR2 SQIVND (reference sequence). V was cut by 3 bases and J by 4 bases, with 13 bases left in between. The CDR3 covers 15 residues. The chain's CDR3 is CASSMPPGAYNEQFF. The CDR3 nucleotides are TGTGCCAGTAGTATGCCCCCCGGGGCTTACAATGAGCAGTTCTTC.

This clone was seen only a few times. This chain links TRBV2 with TRBJ1-1; D is undetermined. The V gene lost 0 bases and the J gene lost 2 bases, with 4 bases spanning the gap. The CDR3 consists of 13 residues. Germline loops: CDR1 SNHLY, CDR2 FYNNEI. Here the CDR3 DNA reads TGTGCCAGCAGTGAAGCGGGCAACACTGAAGCTTTCTTT. It is translated as CASSEAGNTEAFF.

By share, this clone counts as medium-sized. The CDR3 region is CASSPGGHETQYF. The DNA for the CDR3 is TGTGCCAGCAGCCCCGGGGGCCACGAGACCCAGTACTTC. The chain combines TRBV12-3 or TRBV12-4 with TRBJ2-5; D possibly matches TRBD1 or TRBD2 (6 bases each). The CDR3 consists of 13 residues. V lost 6 bases to trimming and J lost 5 bases, with 13 bases between them.

Notes on this clone: A clone one base away is much larger, so this may be a read error. The rearrangement joins TRBV6-1 to TRBJ2-1; D is unclear. The germline CDR1 and CDR2 sequences are MNHNS and SASEGT. The CDR3 length is 11 residues. The V end lost 5 bases, the J end lost 7 bases, and 6 bases lay between the germline ends. The CDR3 nucleotides read TGTGCCAGCAGTATAGAAAATGAGCAGTTCTTC. Amino acid sequence: CASSIENEQFF.

This clone was seen many times. The genes are TRBV7-2 and TRBJ2-3; a weak D match, TRBD2 (7 bases). The V end was cut by 5 bases, the J end by 4 bases, with 16 bases between. Germline V gene sequence: CDR1 SGHTA, CDR2 FQGNSA. The CDR3 has 15 amino acids. The CDR3 region has the DNA TGTGCCAGCAGCCGTAGGGGGGGCATTTCAGATACGCAGTATTTT. This gives the protein CASSRRGGISDTQYF.

The table lists this clone with many counts. The V gene is TRBV5-1, the J gene TRBJ2-7; TRBD2 matches 7 bases. The CDR3 has 15 residues. Germline values: CDR1 SGHRS, CDR2 YFSETQ. Trimming took 0 bases from V and 2 from J; bases not matched to a gene: 5. CDR3 DNA sequence: TGCGCCAGCAGCTTGGCCGCGGGGGACCCCTACGAGCAGTACTTC. This sequence encodes CASSLAAGDPYEQYF.

This clone is medium-sized. V usage is TRBV4-1 and J usage is TRBJ2-7, with 8 bases aligning to TRBD2. The CDR3 runs 17 residues. Trimming removed 2 bases from V and 0 bases from J; junction bases left unmatched: 9. The germline gives CDR1 MGHRA, CDR2 YSYEKL. CDR3 coding DNA: TGCGCCAGCAGCCAATCGGTGGCGGGGGGACCCTCCTACGAGCAGTACTTC. Residues: CASSQSVAGGPSYEQYF.

By its share, this clone is medium-sized. V gene TRBV28 combines with J gene TRBJ2-5, with D possibly being TRBD1 (6 bases). The germline CDR1 and CDR2 sequences are MDHEN and SYDVKM. Trimming shortened V by 5 bases and J by 7 bases, and 14 bases separated the two germline ends. This CDR3 region has 13 residues. CDR3 amino acids: CASSITGLATQYF. CDR3 in DNA: TGTGCCAGCAGTATAACAGGGTTGGCGACCCAGTACTTC.

In its sample, this clone ranks as medium-sized. The CDR3 sequence: CASSLRGYYGYTF. DNA of the CDR3: TGTGCCAGCAGTCTCAGGGGCTACTATGGCTACACCTTC. This chain connects TRBV6-1 to TRBJ1-2; possible D gene TRBD1, 6 bases. The length of the CDR3 is 13 residues. The V and J ends lost 5 bases and 3 bases respectively, with 10 bases between them. In germline, CDR1 is MNHNS, CDR2 SASEGT.

Remarks on this clone: Mismatch with germline at one junction end may stem from a read error. V and J are TRBV2 and TRBJ2-2; D unclear. In germline, CDR1 is SNHLY, CDR2 FYNNEI. This CDR3 region has 15 residues. CDR3 sequence reads: CASSRHGRDTVELFF. The CDR3 DNA sequence: TGTGCCAGCAGCAGACATGGGCGAGACACCGTGGAGCTGTTTTTT. Combining the CDR3 with reference TRBV2 and TRBJ2-2 gives the whole variable domain EPEVTQTPSHQVTQMGQEVILRCVPISNHLYFYWYRQILGQKVEFLVSFYNNEISEKSEIFDDQFSVERPDGSNFTLKIRSTKLEDSAMYFCASSRHGRDTVELFFGEGSRLTVL.

This clone is medium-sized in the sample. The rearrangement uses TRBV6-5 and TRBJ1-2; D ambiguous. This CDR3 is 11 amino acids long. Trimming removed 3 bases at V and 4 bases at J, with 3 bases between. Germline assignment: CDR1 MNHEY and CDR2 SVGAGI. The CDR3 here is CASSYGYGYTF. The CDR3 nucleotides read TGTGCCAGCAGTTATGGCTATGGCTACACCTTC.

The J gene is TRBJ2-7, the V gene TRBV6-1; TRBD2 agrees at 11 bases. Looked up from germline, CDR1 is MNHNS and CDR2 is SASEGT. Trimming took 5 bases from V and 5 from J; bases not matched to a gene: 8. The CDR3 covers 15 residues. The CDR3 loop reads CASSKPGLAGDEQYF. CDR3 nucleotides: TGTGCCAGCAGTAAACCCGGACTAGCGGGCGACGAGCAGTACTTC.

About this clone: This clone may be a read error of a much larger clone one base away. The CDR3: CASSGRGQTYDQYF. The CDR3 nucleotides are TGCGCCAGCAGTGGACGGGGGCAAACCTACGATCAGTACTTC. V gene TRBV10-2 combines with J gene TRBJ2-7; possibly TRBD1 or TRBD2 for D (6 bases each). Germline values: CDR1 WSHSY, CDR2 SAAADI. The CDR3 has 14 residues.

This clone is medium-sized (0.01 to 0.1%) in the sample. The chain uses TRBV20-1 and TRBJ2-1; TRBD2 matches at 8 bases. V was pared by 1 base and J by 10 bases, with 9 bases of the junction left unmatched. The CDR3 has 14 residues. Germline V gene data show CDR1 as DFQATT and CDR2 as SNEGSKA (reference sequence). The CDR3 DNA sequence: TGCAGTGCTAGAGGTCTTGGCGGGGGGAAGGAGCAGTTCTTC. It translates to CSARGLGGGKEQFF.

This clone has a count of ten or more. The chain has TRBV19 and TRBJ1-5, with 8 bases that match TRBD1. Per germline, CDR1 LNHDA and CDR2 SQIVND (reference sequence). The ends lost 5 bases at V and 2 bases at J; junction bases unmatched: 14. The CDR3 spans 18 residues. The CDR3 sequence is CASSPRQGRSVGNQPQHF. DNA of the CDR3: TGTGCCAGTAGTCCTCGACAGGGGAGGTCGGTCGGCAATCAGCCCCAGCATTTT.

This clone is deemed medium-sized. This chain joins TRBV12-3 or TRBV12-4 and TRBJ1-1; D might be TRBD1 (6 bases). Between the trimmed V and J ends, which lost 1 base and 7 bases, there was a span of 10 bases. The CDR3 runs 13 residues. DNA of the CDR3: TGTGCCAGCAGTTTAGGTGGGGGGCTTGAAGCTTTCTTT. Residues: CASSLGGGLEAFF.

The chain carries TRBV10-3 and TRBJ1-1; 7 bases agree with TRBD1. The CDR3 contains 14 residues. Trimming cost V 3 bases and J 10 bases; bases outside gene matches: 11. Per germline, CDR1 ENHRY and CDR2 SYGVKD. The CDR3 sequence: CAISDGKGGVGAFF. Written as DNA, the CDR3 is TGTGCCATCAGTGACGGGAAAGGGGGCGTTGGAGCTTTCTTT.

This clone has more than one count but fewer than ten. The chain has TRBV6-1 and TRBJ1-1, with no clear D. CDR3 length: 11 amino acids. V was clipped by 5 bases and J by 2 bases, with 3 bases between them. The germline gives CDR1 MNHNS, CDR2 SASEGT. The CDR3 nucleotides read TGTGCCAGCAGTATAAACACTGAAGCTTTCTTT. Residues: CASSINTEAFF.